The clone carrying this TCR beta chain was recorded at least ten times. The TCR beta CDR3 regions underwent amplification using RNA transcripts as the source. With the HTBI primer set, the TCR CDR3 went through a first round of RT-PCR. One entry per CDR3 protein, called by TCRdb with MiXCR from the multiplex PCR reads. The sample gives fewer than 750,000 distinct CDR3 sequences, around 15% of which show up once; 4% to 5.5% is in the top ten. These data originate in a study of T cells in Graves' hyperthyroidism and ophthalmopathy. Trimming stripped 0 bases from V and 5 bases from J, with 10 bases between. This CDR3 has 13 amino acids. CDR1 and CDR2 from the germline V gene are DFQATT and SNEGSKA (reference sequence).

The sequenced sample was blood. V gene TRBV20-1 combines with J gene TRBJ2-5, with D hard to call. This sequence originates from a middle-aged woman with Graves' ophthalmopathy. CDR3: CSARDPYLETQYF. DNA for the CDR3: TGCAGTGCTAGAGATCCCTATCTGGAGACCCAGTACTTC.